This T cell receptor beta chain derives from a study of blood T cell repertoires in COVID-19. Study in general: Sample material is recorded as cDNA or gDNA derived from T cells, B-cell-depleted T cells, or PBMCs.

Sequencing used immunoSEQ multiplex PCR; TCRdb keeps in-frame clones, though not all of them. This table has under 150,000 clones, under 85% appearing once. The CDR3 totals 15 residues. J was trimmed by 2 bases and V by 5 bases; bases with no gene match: 8. Germline loops: CDR1 MNHEY, CDR2 SVGAGI. This sequence was found in a man aged 35 to 55 with active or convalescent COVID-19. The gene calls are TRBV6-5 and TRBJ2-7, with 8 bases that match TRBD1. Sequences were obtained from peripheral blood. CDR3 DNA sequence: TGTGCCAGCAGTCCAACCGGGACAGGAACCTACGAGCAGTACTTC. Protein sequence: CASSPTGTGTYEQYF.